These 9 T cell receptor beta chains share one sample of origin, sequenced in a study of radiation and T cells in renal cell carcinoma. The table came from immunoSEQ multiplex PCR; TCRdb's copy has only in-frame clones and leaves some out. The sample contains approximately 45,000 clones, 65% to 90% of which appear only once. Described time point: baseline pretreatment blood. The treatment is: 15 Gy SBRT to primary tumor, nephrectomy 4 weeks later. This specimen consisted of blood, obtained from a patient whose treatment included radiotherapy and nephrectomy. These receptor sequences come from a woman between 70 and 85 years old with renal cell carcinoma.

V is TRBV5-1 and J is TRBJ2-7; 7 bases agree with TRBD1. After removal of 4 bases from V and 1 base from J, the junction contained 5 bases not matched to a gene. The CDR3 runs to 14 residues. CDR1 and CDR2 from the germline V gene are SGHRS and YFSETQ. In nucleotides, the CDR3 is TGCGCCAGCAGCCCAAAACAGGGGTCCTACGAGCAGTACTTC. Amino acids: CASSPKQGSYEQYF.

V and J are TRBV6-1 and TRBJ1-2; no clear D gene. Trimming stripped 2 bases from V and 3 bases from J, with 13 bases between. The germline V gene encodes CDR1 MNHNS and CDR2 SASEGT. The CDR3 runs 15 residues. This chain's CDR3 is CASSETYPLDYGYTF. CDR3 DNA: TGTGCCAGCAGTGAAACATACCCATTGGACTATGGCTACACCTTC.

This clone has more than one count but fewer than ten. The V call is TRBV6-4, the J call TRBJ2-3; 7 bases agree with TRBD2. Germline trimming cut 4 bases from V and 3 bases from J; bases unmatched to any gene: 7. CDR1 is MRHNA and CDR2 is SNTAGT in the germline V gene. The CDR3 spans 15 residues. The CDR3 DNA follows: TGTGCCAGCAGTGTCACGGGACTACCAACAGATACGCAGTATTTT. Its translation: CASSVTGLPTDTQYF.

The CDR3 DNA follows: TGTGCCAGCAGCGCTTGGGAGAACACTGAAGCTTTCTTT. Amino acids: CASSAWENTEAFF. The rearrangement links TRBV7-7 to TRBJ1-1, with unresolved D. CDR1 is SSHAT and CDR2 is FNYEAQ in the germline V gene (reference sequence). The V end lost 5 bases, the J end lost 1 base, and 8 bases lay between the germline ends. The CDR3 covers 13 residues.

This clone was counted a single time. V usage is TRBV21-1 and J usage is TRBJ2-3; the table gives TRBD1 as D, unverified against the DNA. TRBV21-1 counts as a pseudogene. The CDR3 contains 15 residues. CDR3 nucleotide sequence: TGTGCCAGCAGCCACCGACAGGGGAGGACAGATACGCAGTATTTT. Translation gives CASSHRQGRTDTQYF.

This rearrangement joins TRBV10-3 to TRBJ2-7, with 13 positions matching TRBD2. This CDR3 has 16 residues. V lost 6 bases, J lost 2 bases, and 7 bases stayed unmatched. Per germline, CDR1 ENHRY and CDR2 SYGVKD. CDR3 bases: TGTGCCATCAGCCCTACGGGGACTAGCGGGGCCTACGAGCAGTACTTC. Protein product: CAISPTGTSGAYEQYF.

The DNA of the CDR3 is TGTGCCAGCAGTGAACTCCTTGGGACAGGACGTAACTATGGCTACACCTTC. This translates into CASSELLGTGRNYGYTF. The rearrangement uses TRBV6-1 and TRBJ1-2; 8 bases are shared with TRBD1. The trim removed 2 bases at V and 1 base at J, leaving 9 bases unmatched. The CDR3 runs 17 residues. Germline V gene lookup returns CDR1 MNHNS and CDR2 SASEGT.

There are a few counts of this clone. CDR3 residues: CASSLRGYGPDTQYF. The CDR3 nucleotides are TGTGCCAGTAGCCTGCGAGGTTACGGCCCAGATACGCAGTATTTT. The chain has TRBV19 and TRBJ2-3; no firm D call. Trimming shortened V by 6 bases and J by 4 bases, and 17 bases separated the two germline ends. CDR1 and CDR2 (germline): LNHDA, SQIVND (reference sequence). This CDR3 is built from 15 residues.

The chain combines TRBV5-8 with TRBJ2-5, with 10 positions matching TRBD2. Germline CDR1 is SGHTS and CDR2 is YDEGEE. V was clipped by 1 base and J by 5 bases; unmatched bases: 8. The CDR3 sequence is 16 residues long. In DNA form, the CDR3 reads TGTGCCAGCAGCTTGAGATTAGCGGGGGGCCCGGAGACCCAGTACTTC. Amino acids: CASSLRLAGGPETQYF. The complete variable domain, with remaining parts taken from reference TRBV5-8 and TRBJ2-5, reads EAGVTQSPTHLIKTRGQQATLRCSPISGHTSVYWYQQALGLGLQFLLWYDEGEERNRGNFPPRFSGRQFPNYSSELNVNALELEDSALYLCASSLRLAGGPETQYFGPGTRLLVL.